In its sample, the clone carrying this TCR beta chain was seen a few times. Its antigen is still unknown. V lost 3 bases to trimming and J lost 1 base, with 9 bases between them. Germline assignment: CDR1 KGHSH and CDR2 LQKENI. The CDR3 length is 14 residues. The data originate from a study of T cell repertoires in cytomegalovirus infection. About the study: Newly reported HLA-C-restricted and thoroughly characterized HLA-B-restricted CMV epitopes were employed. Evidence of both CMV infection and a matching HLA type came from public TCR beta signatures. General study points: Using cumulative public TCR beta family frequency, the authors identified those who carried CMV together with the relevant HLA. Clonotype analysis showed dominance of the ex vivo response by HLA-C-restricted CMV-specific TCR beta clonotypes.

From the reads, TCRdb called clonotypes with MiXCR, one entry per CDR3 protein. The sample includes 380,000 or so distinct CDR3 sequences, approximately 30% of them seen just once. The sample was cultured PBMCs, taken from culture after CMV antigen stimulation. The receptor's source is a human donor in good health (CMV status not recorded). Some clones in this sample may be carry-over from other donors' samples. This chain connects TRBV18 to TRBJ1-1, with a possible D match to TRBD1 (6 bases). As DNA, the CDR3 is TGTGCCAGCTCACCTCGACAGGAGAACACTGAAGCTTTCTTT. Its protein is CASSPRQENTEAFF.